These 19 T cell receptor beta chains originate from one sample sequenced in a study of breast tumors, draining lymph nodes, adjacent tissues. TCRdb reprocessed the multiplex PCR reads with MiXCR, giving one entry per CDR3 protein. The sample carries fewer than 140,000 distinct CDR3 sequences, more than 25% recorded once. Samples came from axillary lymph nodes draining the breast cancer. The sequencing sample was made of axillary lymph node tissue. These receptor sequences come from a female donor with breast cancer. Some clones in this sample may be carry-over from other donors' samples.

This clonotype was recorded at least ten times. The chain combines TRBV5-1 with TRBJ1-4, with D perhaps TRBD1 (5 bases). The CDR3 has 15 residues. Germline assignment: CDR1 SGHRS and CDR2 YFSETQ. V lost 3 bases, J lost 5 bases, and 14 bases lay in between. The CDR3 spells CASSSSGTENEKLFF. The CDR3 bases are TGCGCCAGCAGCTCATCCGGGACCGAGAATGAAAAACTGTTTTTT.

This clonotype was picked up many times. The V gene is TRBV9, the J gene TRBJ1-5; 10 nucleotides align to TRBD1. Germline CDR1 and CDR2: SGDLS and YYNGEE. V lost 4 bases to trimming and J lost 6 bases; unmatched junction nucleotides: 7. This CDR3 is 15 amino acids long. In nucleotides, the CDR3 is TGTGCCAGCAGCATTGGACAGGGGGAGGGTCAGCCCCAGCATTTT. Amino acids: CASSIGQGEGQPQHF.

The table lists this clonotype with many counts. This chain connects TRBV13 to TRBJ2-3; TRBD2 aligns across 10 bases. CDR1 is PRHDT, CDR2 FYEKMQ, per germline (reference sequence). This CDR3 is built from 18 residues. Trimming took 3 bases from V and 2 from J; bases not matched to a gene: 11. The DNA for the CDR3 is TGTGCCAGCAGCTTTTCGGTTCAGCGGGAGGGGTACACAGATACGCAGTATTTT. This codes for CASSFSVQREGYTDTQYF.

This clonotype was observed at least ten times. CDR3 in DNA: TGTGCCAGCAGTCAAAGCGGGGGGGCTAGCTCCTACGAGCAGTACTTC. As protein: CASSQSGGASSYEQYF. V gene TRBV12-3 or TRBV12-4 combines with J gene TRBJ2-7; 10 nucleotides align to TRBD2. Germline trimming cut 5 bases from V and 0 bases from J; bases unmatched to any gene: 7. The CDR3 spans 16 residues.

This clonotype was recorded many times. The CDR3 reads CASSITARETQYF. The CDR3 DNA is TGTGCCAGTAGTATAACCGCCAGAGAGACCCAGTACTTC. The chain carries TRBV19 and TRBJ2-5, with no clear D. The germline V gene encodes CDR1 LNHDA and CDR2 SQIVND (reference sequence). The CDR3 runs 13 residues. Trimming pared 2 bases from V and 4 bases from J, leaving 8 bases between.

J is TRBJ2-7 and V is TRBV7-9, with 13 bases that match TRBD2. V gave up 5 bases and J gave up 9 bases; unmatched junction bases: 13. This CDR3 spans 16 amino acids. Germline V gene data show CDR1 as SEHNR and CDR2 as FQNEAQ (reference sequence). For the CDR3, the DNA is TGTGCCAGCAGCGAAGGACTAGCGGGGGACCACGTAGGGCAGTACTTC. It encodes CASSEGLAGDHVGQYF.

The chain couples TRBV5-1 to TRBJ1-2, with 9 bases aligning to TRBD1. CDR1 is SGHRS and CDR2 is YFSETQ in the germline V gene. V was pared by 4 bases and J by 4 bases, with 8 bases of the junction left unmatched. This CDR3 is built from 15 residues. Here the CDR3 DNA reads TGCGCCAGCAGCAGTACAGGGGGCGCAAGCTATGGCTACACCTTC. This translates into CASSSTGGASYGYTF.

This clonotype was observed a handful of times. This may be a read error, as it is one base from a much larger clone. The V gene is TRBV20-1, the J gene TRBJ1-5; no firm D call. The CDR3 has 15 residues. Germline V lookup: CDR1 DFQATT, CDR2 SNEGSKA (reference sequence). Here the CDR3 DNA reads TGCAGTGCTAGAGCCTCCGGGCAAAGCACTCAGCCCCAGCATTTT. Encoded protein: CSARASGQSTQPQHF.

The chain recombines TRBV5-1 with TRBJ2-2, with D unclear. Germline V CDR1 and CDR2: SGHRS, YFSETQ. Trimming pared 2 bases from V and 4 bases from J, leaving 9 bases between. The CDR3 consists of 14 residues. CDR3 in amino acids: CASSFGPTTGELFF. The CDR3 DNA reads TGCGCCAGCAGCTTTGGACCGACCACCGGGGAGCTGTTTTTT.

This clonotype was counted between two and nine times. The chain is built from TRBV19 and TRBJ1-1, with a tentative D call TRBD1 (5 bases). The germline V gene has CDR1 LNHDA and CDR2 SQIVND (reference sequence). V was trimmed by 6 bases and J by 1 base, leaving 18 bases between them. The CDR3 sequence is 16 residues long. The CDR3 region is CASSSRQIRGNTEAFF. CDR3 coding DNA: TGTGCCAGTAGCTCTCGACAGATCCGGGGGAACACTGAAGCTTTCTTT.

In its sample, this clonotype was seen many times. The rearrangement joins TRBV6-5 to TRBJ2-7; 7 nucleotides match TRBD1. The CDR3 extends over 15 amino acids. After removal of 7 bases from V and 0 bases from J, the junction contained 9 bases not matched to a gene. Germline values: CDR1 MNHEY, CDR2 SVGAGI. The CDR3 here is CASIIYRGSSYEQYF. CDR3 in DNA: TGTGCCAGCATTATCTACAGGGGAAGCTCCTACGAGCAGTACTTC.

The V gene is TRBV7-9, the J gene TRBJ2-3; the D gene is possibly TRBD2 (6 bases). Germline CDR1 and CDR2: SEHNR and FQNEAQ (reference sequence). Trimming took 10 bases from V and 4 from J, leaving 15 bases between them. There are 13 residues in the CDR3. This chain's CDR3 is CAISGVGADTQYF. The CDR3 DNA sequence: TGTGCCATTAGCGGAGTTGGGGCAGATACGCAGTATTTT.

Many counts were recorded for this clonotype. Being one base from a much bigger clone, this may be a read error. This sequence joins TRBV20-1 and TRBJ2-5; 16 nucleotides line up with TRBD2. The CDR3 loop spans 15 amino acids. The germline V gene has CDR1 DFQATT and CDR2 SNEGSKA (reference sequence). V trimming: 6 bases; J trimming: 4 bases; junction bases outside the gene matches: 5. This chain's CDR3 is CSAGTSGGDPETQYF. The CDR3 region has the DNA TGCAGTGCCGGGACTAGCGGGGGGGACCCAGAGACCCAGTACTTC.

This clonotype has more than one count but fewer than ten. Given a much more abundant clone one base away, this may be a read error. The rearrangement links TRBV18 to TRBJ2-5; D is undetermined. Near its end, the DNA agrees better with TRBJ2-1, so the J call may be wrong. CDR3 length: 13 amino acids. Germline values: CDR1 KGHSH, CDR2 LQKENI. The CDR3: CASSIRHRETQFF. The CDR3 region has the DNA TGTGCCAGCTCAATCCGACATCGAGAGACCCAGTTCTTC.

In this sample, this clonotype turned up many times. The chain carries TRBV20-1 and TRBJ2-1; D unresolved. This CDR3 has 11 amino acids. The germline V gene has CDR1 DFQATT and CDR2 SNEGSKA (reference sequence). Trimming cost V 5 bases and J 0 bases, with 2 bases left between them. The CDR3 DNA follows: TGCAGTGCTCTCTCCTACAATGAGCAGTTCTTC. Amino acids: CSALSYNEQFF.

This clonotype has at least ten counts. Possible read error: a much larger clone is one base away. CDR3 in amino acids: CASSAGRVRGETQHF. Here the CDR3 DNA reads TGTGCCAGCAGCGCAGGCAGGGTGAGGGGAGAGACCCAGCACTTC. This chain joins TRBV7-3 and TRBJ2-5, with D possibly being TRBD1 or TRBD2 (5 bases each). The germline CDR1 and CDR2 sequences are SGHTA and FQGTGA. CDR3 length: 15 amino acids.

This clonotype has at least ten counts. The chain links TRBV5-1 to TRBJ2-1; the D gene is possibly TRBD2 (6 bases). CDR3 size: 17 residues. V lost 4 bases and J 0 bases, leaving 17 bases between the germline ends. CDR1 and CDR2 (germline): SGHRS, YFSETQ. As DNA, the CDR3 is TGCGCCAGCAGCCAAGCCCTGACTAGTCGCTCCTACAATGAGCAGTTCTTC. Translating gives CASSQALTSRSYNEQFF. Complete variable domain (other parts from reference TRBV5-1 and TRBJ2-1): KAGVTQTPRYLIKTRGQQVTLSCSPISGHRSVSWYQQTPGQGLQFLFEYFSETQRNKGNFPGRFSGRQFSNSRSEMNVSTLELGDSALYLCASSQALTSRSYNEQFFGPGTRLTVL.

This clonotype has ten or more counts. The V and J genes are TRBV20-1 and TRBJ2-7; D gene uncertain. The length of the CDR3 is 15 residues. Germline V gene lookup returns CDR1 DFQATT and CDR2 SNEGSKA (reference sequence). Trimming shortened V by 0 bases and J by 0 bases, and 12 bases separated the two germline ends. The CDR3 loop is CSARDVGSSSYEQYF. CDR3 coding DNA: TGCAGTGCTAGAGACGTTGGGTCGAGCTCCTACGAGCAGTACTTC.

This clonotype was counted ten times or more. As DNA, the CDR3 is TGTGCCAGCAGTGAACATCCCAGTAATCAGCCCCAGCATTTT. Protein product: CASSEHPSNQPQHF. The genes are TRBV6-1 and TRBJ1-5; no definite D call. Germline V gene data show CDR1 as MNHNS and CDR2 as SASEGT. Trimming pared 2 bases from V and 4 bases from J, leaving 9 bases between. The CDR3 covers 14 residues.